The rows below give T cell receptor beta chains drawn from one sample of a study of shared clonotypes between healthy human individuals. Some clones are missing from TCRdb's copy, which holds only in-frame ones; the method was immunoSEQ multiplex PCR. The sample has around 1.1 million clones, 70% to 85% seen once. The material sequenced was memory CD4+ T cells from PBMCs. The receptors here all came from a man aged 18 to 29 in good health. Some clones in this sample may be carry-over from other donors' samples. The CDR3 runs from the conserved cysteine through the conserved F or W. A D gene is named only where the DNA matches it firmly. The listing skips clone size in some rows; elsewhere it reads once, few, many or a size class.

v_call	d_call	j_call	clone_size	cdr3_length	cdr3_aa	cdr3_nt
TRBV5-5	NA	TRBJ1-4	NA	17	CASSLRLRGNGVEKLFF	TGTGCCAGCAGCTTACGTCTACGAGGGAACGGGGTTGAAAAACTGTTTTTT
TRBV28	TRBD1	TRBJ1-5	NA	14	CASSLGTGYQPQHF	TGTGCCAGCAGTTTAGGGACAGGGTATCAGCCCCAGCATTTT
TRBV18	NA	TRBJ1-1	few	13	CASSPPRQPEAFF	TGTGCCAGCTCACCACCTCGACAACCCGAAGCTTTCTTT
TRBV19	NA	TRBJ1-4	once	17	CASSTAARKATNEKLFF	TGTGCCAGTAGTACGGCGGCCCGCAAGGCAACTAATGAAAAACTGTTTTTT
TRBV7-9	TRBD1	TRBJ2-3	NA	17	CASSLDRGGLGTDTQYF	TGTGCCAGCAGCTTGGACAGGGGTGGCCTGGGCACAGATACGCAGTATTTT
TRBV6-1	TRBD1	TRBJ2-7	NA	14	CASRKPGQGSEQYF	TGTGCCAGCAGAAAACCGGGACAGGGCTCCGAGCAGTACTTC
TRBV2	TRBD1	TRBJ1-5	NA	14	CASSENRGNQPQHF	TGTGCCAGCTCTGAGAACAGGGGGAATCAGCCCCAGCATTTT
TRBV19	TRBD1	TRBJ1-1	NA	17	CASSRTGPRGEGTEAFF	TGTGCCAGCAGTCGGACAGGGCCCAGGGGTGAAGGCACTGAAGCTTTCTTT
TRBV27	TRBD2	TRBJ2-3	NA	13	CASSFAGGNTQYF	TGTGCCAGCAGTTTTGCGGGGGGGAATACGCAGTATTTT
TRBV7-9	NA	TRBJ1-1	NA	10	CASSVIEAFF	TGTGCCAGCAGCGTTATTGAAGCTTTCTTT
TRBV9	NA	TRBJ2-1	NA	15	CASTPSASSYNEQFF	TGTGCCAGCACCCCAAGCGCCAGCTCCTACAATGAGCAGTTCTTC
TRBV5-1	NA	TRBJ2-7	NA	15	CASSLDAVGSYEQYF	TGCGCCAGCAGCTTGGATGCGGTAGGCTCCTACGAGCAGTACTTC
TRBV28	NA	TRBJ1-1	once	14	CASIATGTVAEAFF	TGTGCCAGCATCGCGACAGGTACAGTCGCTGAAGCTTTCTTT
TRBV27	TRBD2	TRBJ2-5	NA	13	CASSGRLQETQYF	TGTGCCAGCAGCGGGAGGCTCCAAGAGACCCAGTACTTC
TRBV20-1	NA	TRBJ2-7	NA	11	CSALPLGEQYF	TGCAGTGCTCTCCCCCTGGGCGAGCAGTACTTC
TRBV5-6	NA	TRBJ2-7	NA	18	CASSSGGGRGWGSYEQYF	TGTGCCAGCAGCTCCGGAGGAGGGCGTGGGTGGGGTTCCTACGAGCAGTACTTC
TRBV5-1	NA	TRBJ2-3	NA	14	CASSLAASTDTQYF	TGCGCCAGCAGCTTGGCGGCCAGCACAGATACGCAGTATTTT
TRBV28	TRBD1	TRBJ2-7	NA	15	CASSLVDRGPGEQYF	TGTGCCAGCAGTTTAGTGGATAGGGGGCCGGGCGAGCAGTACTTC